This entry describes one TCR beta chain. The authors' processing: Amplifying reference gene primers gave estimates of nucleated cell counts. Assay used: immunoSEQ multiplex PCR; TCRdb lists only in-frame clones, some missing. That table furnishes V, J and clone size, whereas the DNA furnished D and trimming. The table records around 150,000 clones, roughly 79% of them present only once. Assignment of participants to cohorts was predicated upon participant-reported clinical history. This record belongs to a study of blood T cell repertoires in COVID-19. Study summary: The study drew acute and convalescent COVID-19 samples from the United States, Italy and Spain. T cells, B-cell-depleted T cells, or PBMCs supplied cDNA or gDNA.

The receptor comes from a woman in her fifties or sixties who had recovered from COVID-19. Sample: PBMCs or T cells enriched from blood (not recorded which).

CDR3: CASSDQTGGGTDTQYF. The CDR3 nucleotides read TGTGCCAGCAGTGACCAGACAGGGGGGGGCACAGATACGCAGTATTTT. The gene calls are TRBV6-4 and TRBJ2-3, with 9 bases aligning to TRBD1. CDR3 length: 16 residues. With V trimmed by 2 bases and J by 1 base, 4 bases remained unmatched. Germline lookup yields CDR1 MRHNA and CDR2 SNTAGT.